This note documents a single TCR beta chain sequence. The target antigen is unknown. At one end the junction does not follow the germline gene, possibly because of a read error. The authors gated naive CD8 T cells as CD8+CD4-CCR7+CD45RA+ for sorting. The data stem from a study of molecular identifiers for immune sequencing clone quantification. Study at large: Replicate runs used RNA from around 20,000 or 100,000 naive CD8 cells, which was split five ways into aliquots, and four of those aliquots were then sequenced.

This CDR3 region has 14 residues. CDR1 and CDR2 (germline): WSHSY, SAAADI. Notes on the study in general: For effector cells, clones above 20 RNA copies held over 98% of molecules; for naive cells, under 1%.

TCRdb analysed the PCR reads with MiXCR anew, one entry per CDR3 protein. The sample includes over 600,000 distinct CDR3 sequences, 20% of them seen just once. The chain is built from TRBV10-2 and TRBJ1-2; 9 bases match TRBD1. The receptor's source is a human donor in good health. Some libraries in this study had Jurkat cell RNA spiked in. The sample comprised naive CD8+ T cells from blood, with Jurkat cell RNA spiked in. Noted subset: FACS-sorted CD8+CD4-CCR7+CD45RA+ naive T cells. This CDR3 is CARPRDRVTYGFTF. CDR3 nucleotide sequence: TGCGCCAGACCAAGGGACAGGGTTACTTATGGCTTCACCTTC.